Included here is one T cell receptor beta chain sequence, with context. The data were taken from a study of T cell responses to AZD1222 COVID-19 vaccine. The table came from immunoSEQ multiplex PCR; TCRdb's copy has only in-frame clones and leaves some out. The table includes about 110,000 clones, over 85% detected once. Germline-derived CDR1 and CDR2 are MDHEN and SYDVKM. The CDR3 consists of 17 residues. The junction had 19 bases not matched to a gene; V was cut back by 6 bases and J by 9 bases. The clonotype originates from an adult in good health. The rearrangement uses TRBV28 and TRBJ2-1, with 8 positions matching TRBD2. Sequences were derived from peripheral blood, sampled on day 0 of AZD1222 vaccination. This chain's CDR3 is CASSPASSGRPWGEQFF. The CDR3 DNA sequence: TGTGCCAGCAGCCCGGCGAGCAGCGGGAGACCCTGGGGTGAGCAGTTCTTC.